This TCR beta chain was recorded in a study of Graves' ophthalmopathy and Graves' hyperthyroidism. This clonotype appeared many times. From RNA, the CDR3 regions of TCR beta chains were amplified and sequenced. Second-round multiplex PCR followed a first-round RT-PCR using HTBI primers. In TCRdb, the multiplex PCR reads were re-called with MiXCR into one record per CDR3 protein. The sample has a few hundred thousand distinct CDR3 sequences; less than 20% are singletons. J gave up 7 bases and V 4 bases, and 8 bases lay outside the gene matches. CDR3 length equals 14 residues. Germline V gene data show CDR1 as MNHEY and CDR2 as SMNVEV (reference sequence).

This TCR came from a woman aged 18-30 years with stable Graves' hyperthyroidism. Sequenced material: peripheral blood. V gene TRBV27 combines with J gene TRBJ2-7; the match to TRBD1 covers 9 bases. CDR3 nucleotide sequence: TGTGCCAGCAGTTCCGGGACAGGGACGGGGGAGCAGTACTTC. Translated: CASSSGTGTGEQYF.